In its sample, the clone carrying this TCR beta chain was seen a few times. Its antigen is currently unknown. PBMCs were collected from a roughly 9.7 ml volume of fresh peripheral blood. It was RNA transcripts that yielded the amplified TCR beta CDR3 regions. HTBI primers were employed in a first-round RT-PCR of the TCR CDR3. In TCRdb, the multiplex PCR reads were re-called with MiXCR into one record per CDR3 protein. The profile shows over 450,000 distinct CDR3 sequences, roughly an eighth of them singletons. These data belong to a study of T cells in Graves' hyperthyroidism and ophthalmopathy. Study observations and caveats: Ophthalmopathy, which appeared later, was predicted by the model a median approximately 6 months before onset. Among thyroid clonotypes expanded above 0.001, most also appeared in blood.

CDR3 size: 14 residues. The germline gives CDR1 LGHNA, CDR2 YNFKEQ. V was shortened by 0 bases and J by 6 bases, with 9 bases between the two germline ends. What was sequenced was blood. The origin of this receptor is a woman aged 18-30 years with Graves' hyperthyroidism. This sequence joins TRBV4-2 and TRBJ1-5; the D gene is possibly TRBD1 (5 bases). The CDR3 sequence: CASSQDREGQPQHF. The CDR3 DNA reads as TGTGCCAGCAGCCAAGACAGGGAAGGTCAGCCCCAGCATTTT.